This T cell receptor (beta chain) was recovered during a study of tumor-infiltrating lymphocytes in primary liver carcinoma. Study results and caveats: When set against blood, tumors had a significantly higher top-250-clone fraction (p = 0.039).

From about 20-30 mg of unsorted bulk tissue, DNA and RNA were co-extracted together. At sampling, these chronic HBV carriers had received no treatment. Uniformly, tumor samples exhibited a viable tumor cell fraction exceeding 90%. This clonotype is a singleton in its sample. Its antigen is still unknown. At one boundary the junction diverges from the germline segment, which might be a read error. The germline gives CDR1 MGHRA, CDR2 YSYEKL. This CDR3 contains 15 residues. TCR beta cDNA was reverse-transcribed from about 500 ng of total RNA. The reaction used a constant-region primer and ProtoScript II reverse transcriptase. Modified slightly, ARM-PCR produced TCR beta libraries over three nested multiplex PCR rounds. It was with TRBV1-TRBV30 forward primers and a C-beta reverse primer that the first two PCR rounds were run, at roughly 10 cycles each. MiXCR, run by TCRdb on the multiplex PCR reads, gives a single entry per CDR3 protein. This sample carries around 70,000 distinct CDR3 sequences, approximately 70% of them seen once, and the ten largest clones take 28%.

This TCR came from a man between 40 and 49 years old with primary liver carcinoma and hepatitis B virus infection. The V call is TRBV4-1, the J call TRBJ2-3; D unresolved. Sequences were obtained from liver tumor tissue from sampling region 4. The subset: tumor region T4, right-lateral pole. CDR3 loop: CPSSQDPPSADTQYF. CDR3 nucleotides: TGCCCCAGCAGCCAAGATCCCCCGTCAGCAGATACGCAGTATTTT.